Shown below are 16 T cell receptor beta chains from a single sample sequenced in a study of blood T cell repertoires in COVID-19. Repertoires were generated with immunoSEQ multiplex PCR, while TCRdb's copy carries only in-frame clones and drops some. Of roughly 430,000 clones detected, 70% to 90% appear once; the ten largest clones hold approximately 1.5%. Sequenced input: PBMCs or T cells enriched from blood (not recorded which). The receptors derive from a woman under 30 who had been exposed to COVID-19.

The V gene is TRBV4-1, the J gene TRBJ2-7, with TRBD2 matching over 9 bases. The germline CDR1 and CDR2 sequences are MGHRA and YSYEKL. Germline trimming cut 0 bases from V and 1 base from J; bases unmatched to any gene: 7. CDR3 length equals 17 residues. CDR3 coding DNA: TGCGCCAGCAGCCAAGATCCGAGCGGGAGGACTTCCTACGAGCAGTACTTC. This codes for CASSQDPSGRTSYEQYF.

The J gene is TRBJ1-4, the V gene TRBV28; weak D call: TRBD1 (5 bases). The CDR3 sequence is 13 residues long. The V end was cut by 7 bases, the J end by 8 bases, with 14 bases between. Germline CDR1 MDHEN, CDR2 SYDVKM. The CDR3 region is CASKPGTREKLFF. CDR3 nucleotide sequence: TGTGCCAGCAAGCCAGGGACTCGGGAAAAACTGTTTTTT.

The chain is built from TRBV29-1 and TRBJ1-1, with D tentatively TRBD1 (6 bases). The length of the CDR3 is 11 residues. Trimming stripped 1 base from V and 10 bases from J, with 10 bases between. The germline CDR1 and CDR2 sequences are SQVTM and ANQGSEA. The CDR3 nucleotides are TGCAGCGTTGAAGCGACAGGACTAGCTTTCTTT. This translates into CSVEATGLAFF.

This rearrangement joins TRBV5-1 to TRBJ2-7; possibly TRBD1 for D (5 bases). V was shortened by 4 bases and J by 2 bases, with 31 bases between the two germline ends. CDR1 is SGHRS, CDR2 YFSETQ, per germline. The CDR3 totals 20 residues. In DNA, the CDR3 is TGCGCCAGCAGCCTAATTTGGCTCACAGGCCTCTCGACCTCGACCTACGAGCAGTACTTC. It encodes CASSLIWLTGLSTSTYEQYF.

About this clone itself: A junction boundary mismatches the germline segment, possibly from a read error. The V and J genes are TRBV15 and TRBJ1-5, with a tentative D call TRBD1 (5 bases). This CDR3 is built from 15 residues. The V gene's germline CDR1 is LNHNV and CDR2 YYDKDF (reference sequence). CDR3 region: CATSRASQPDQPQHF. The CDR3 region has the DNA TGTGCCACCTCCAGGGCCAGCCAACCTGATCAGCCTCAGCATTTT.

The rearrangement uses TRBV5-1 and TRBJ2-5; 7 nucleotides align to TRBD2. From germline, CDR1 is SGHRS and CDR2 YFSETQ. The junction had 2 bases not matched to a gene; V was cut back by 2 bases and J by 4 bases. CDR3 length: 13 residues. CDR3 coding DNA: TGCGCCAGCAGCTTCGGACTAGGAGAGACCCAGTACTTC. Translation: CASSFGLGETQYF.

This chain connects TRBV18 to TRBJ1-2, with TRBD1 as a possible D gene (5 bases). V lost 2 bases, J lost 2 bases, and 15 bases lay in between. Per the germline V gene, CDR1 is KGHSH and CDR2 is LQKENI. The CDR3 is 16 residues long. The CDR3 is CASSPASSGGNYGYTF. In DNA, the CDR3 is TGTGCCAGCTCACCAGCCAGTTCCGGGGGGAACTATGGCTACACCTTC.

This clone showed up just once. The chain is built from TRBV14 and TRBJ2-7, with 8 bases identical to TRBD2. The CDR3 extends over 15 amino acids. The germline gives CDR1 SGHDN, CDR2 FVKESK. The V gene end was trimmed by 4 bases and the J gene end by 3 bases; junction bases not matched to a gene: 8. CDR3 amino acids: CASSPLAGTLYEQYF. DNA for the CDR3: TGTGCCAGCAGCCCTTTAGCGGGGACCCTCTACGAGCAGTACTTC.

V and J are TRBV5-1 and TRBJ1-1, with 8 bases that match TRBD1. This CDR3 comprises 14 residues. Looked up from germline, CDR1 is SGHRS and CDR2 is YFSETQ. V was clipped by 4 bases and J by 8 bases; unmatched bases: 10. The CDR3 DNA is TGCGCCAGCAGCCGTCATTCCGGGACAGGCGAAGCTTTCTTT. Its translation is CASSRHSGTGEAFF. Complete variable domain (other parts from reference TRBV5-1 and TRBJ1-1): KAGVTQTPRYLIKTRGQQVTLSCSPISGHRSVSWYQQTPGQGLQFLFEYFSETQRNKGNFPGRFSGRQFSNSRSEMNVSTLELGDSALYLCASSRHSGTGEAFFGQGTRLTVV.

This clone has just one count. The chain recombines TRBV4-2 with TRBJ2-7; 7 nucleotides match TRBD2. The germline V gene has CDR1 LGHNA and CDR2 YNFKEQ. This CDR3 has 15 amino acids. After removal of 1 base from V and 2 bases from J, the junction contained 5 bases not matched to a gene. Written as DNA, the CDR3 is TGTGCCAGCAGCCAAGCGCGCGGGAGCCCCTACGAGCAGTACTTC. It yields the protein CASSQARGSPYEQYF.

The J gene is TRBJ2-4, the V gene TRBV5-1; the D gene is possibly TRBD2 (6 bases). Between the trimmed V and J ends, which lost 4 bases and 5 bases, there was a span of 19 bases. CDR1 and CDR2 from the germline V gene are SGHRS and YFSETQ. CDR3 size: 16 residues. CDR3 DNA sequence: TGCGCCAGCAGCGAACCGCGGGGCCGTCATCAAAACATTCAGTACTTC. Translating gives CASSEPRGRHQNIQYF. Complete variable domain (other parts from reference TRBV5-1 and TRBJ2-4): KAGVTQTPRYLIKTRGQQVTLSCSPISGHRSVSWYQQTPGQGLQFLFEYFSETQRNKGNFPGRFSGRQFSNSRSEMNVSTLELGDSALYLCASSEPRGRHQNIQYFGAGTRLSVL.

The rearrangement uses TRBV11-2 and TRBJ2-7, with 10 bases fitting TRBD1. CDR3 length: 14 residues. V shed 2 bases and J 3 bases; nucleotides not matched to a gene: 1. CDR1 and CDR2 (germline): SGHAT, FQNNGV. The CDR3 loop reads CASSLWDRGYEQYF. The CDR3 DNA follows: TGTGCCAGCAGCTTATGGGACAGGGGCTACGAGCAGTACTTC.

The chain joins TRBV5-1 to TRBJ2-1; TRBD2 matches 10 bases. V dropped 3 bases and J dropped 4; count of bases not matched to a gene: 4. Germline values: CDR1 SGHRS, CDR2 YFSETQ. CDR3 length: 15 amino acids. The CDR3 is CASSSQTSGYNEQFF. The DNA for the CDR3 is TGCGCCAGCAGCTCCCAGACTAGCGGGTACAATGAGCAGTTCTTC.

The V gene is TRBV6-5, the J gene TRBJ2-7; perhaps TRBD1 as D (6 bases). Germline assignment: CDR1 MNHEY and CDR2 SVGAGI. V lost 6 bases to trimming and J lost 3 bases, with 18 bases between them. CDR3 length: 15 residues. CDR3 DNA: TGTGCCAGCAGGGTCTCCGTGACAGGCCTCTACGAGCAGTACTTC. This gives the protein CASRVSVTGLYEQYF.

Here the CDR3 reads CASRRRGSGSYEQYF. For the CDR3, the DNA is TGTGCCAGCAGGCGCAGGGGGAGTGGCTCCTACGAGCAGTACTTC. The chain carries TRBV28 and TRBJ2-7, with 7 nucleotides matching TRBD1. The germline V gene has CDR1 MDHEN and CDR2 SYDVKM. The V and J ends lost 6 bases and 0 bases, in that order; junction bases with no gene match: 8. The CDR3 is 15 amino acids.

This clone was seen a few times. This chain joins TRBV7-9 and TRBJ2-3; D is undetermined. V was cut by 5 bases and J by 0 bases, with 15 bases left in between. CDR1 is SEHNR and CDR2 is FQNEAQ in the germline V gene (reference sequence). The CDR3 is 16 residues long. The CDR3 loop reads CASSVVAFTSTDTQYF. CDR3 nucleotide sequence: TGTGCCAGCAGCGTGGTCGCATTTACTAGCACAGATACGCAGTATTTT. The whole variable domain, remainder taken from reference TRBV7-9 and TRBJ2-3, is DTGVSQNPRHKITKRGQNVTFRCDPISEHNRLYWYRQTLGQGPEFLTYFQNEAQLEKSRLLSDRFSAERPKGSFSTLEIQRTEQGDSAMYLCASSVVAFTSTDTQYFGPGTRLTVL.